This T cell receptor (beta chain) emerged from a study of shared clonotypes between healthy human individuals. Concerning this clone: Its specificity is not known. Other DNA sequences in this sample translate to the same CDR3.

Method: immunoSEQ multiplex PCR; TCRdb's copy keeps in-frame clones and lacks some. The data show approximately 2,200,000 clones, about 93% seen once. Study-wide results and limits: Naive CD4 clonotypes were shared across a handful of donors at roughly 5.5%.

As defined, naive CD8 cells were CD45RO-negative and positively selected for CCR7, with terminally differentiated effector memory CD45RA+ cells excluded. The healthy adult donors were HIV-negative and reported no recent acute infections or vaccinations. The germline V gene encodes CDR1 MNHEY and CDR2 SVGAGI. CDR3 length: 16 residues. V shed 4 bases, J shed 7 bases, and the junction held 12 bases outside the gene matches. The rearrangement joins TRBV6-5 to TRBJ1-5, with TRBD1 matching over 8 bases. This TCR came from a man younger than 35 in good health. Some clones in this sample may be carry-over from other donors' samples. The sample comprised naive CD8+ T cells from PBMCs. CDR3: CASSSSTGEVGQPQHF. The CDR3 DNA is TGTGCCAGCAGTTCGTCGACAGGGGAGGTAGGCCAGCCCCAGCATTTT.